The clone carrying this T cell receptor beta chain was counted a few times. Original analysis: Researchers report that nucleated cell counts were estimated from reference gene primer amplification. Assay used: immunoSEQ multiplex PCR; TCRdb lists only in-frame clones, some missing. V and J calls and clone size follow that table, whereas D and trimming were derived from the DNA. The sample consists of 200,000 to 300,000 clones, around nine tenths of them appearing once. The data belong to a study of blood T cell repertoires in COVID-19. Background on the study: COVID-19 samples collected from the United States, Italy and Spain covered acute and convalescent phases. PBMCs, B-cell-depleted T cells, or T cells provided the cDNA or gDNA that made up the material.

Material: peripheral blood. The receptor was derived from a middle-aged woman who had recovered from COVID-19.

CDR3 DNA: TGTGCCAGCGCATTACCGCGGACTGAAGCTTTCTTT. This translates into CASALPRTEAFF. V and J are TRBV19 and TRBJ1-1; D unclear. With 9 bases removed from V and 5 bases from J, the gap between germline ends came to 13 bases. Looked up from germline, CDR1 is LNHDA and CDR2 is SQIVND (reference sequence). The CDR3 has 12 amino acids.